The rows below give T cell receptor beta chains drawn from one sample of a study of blood T cell repertoires in COVID-19. Using immunoSEQ multiplex PCR, the repertoire was profiled, and TCRdb retains in-frame clones only, with some absent. The table shows 150,000 to 180,000 clones, with more than 80% occurring only once. The sequencing sample was made of peripheral blood. All receptors come from a man aged 50-59 years with acute or convalescent COVID-19. Both conserved end residues are part of each CDR3. The order of the fields is clone size, D gene, V gene, CDR3 length, J gene, CDR3 protein, CDR3 DNA. A D gene is named only where the DNA matches it firmly. A clone size is listed for some rows: how often the clone was seen (once, few, many), or a class if it is expanded.

clone size: .
D gene: TRBD2
V gene: TRBV5-1
CDR3 length: 17
J gene: TRBJ2-3
CDR3 protein: CASSSGLAGGGTDTQYF
CDR3 DNA: TGCGCCAGCAGCTCCGGACTAGCGGGAGGAGGTACAGATACGCAGTATTTT

clone size: .
D gene: .
V gene: TRBV4-2
CDR3 length: 14
J gene: TRBJ2-7
CDR3 protein: CASSQPGPSYEQYF
CDR3 DNA: TGTGCCAGCAGCCAACCAGGGCCCTCCTACGAGCAGTACTTC

clone size: .
D gene: TRBD1
V gene: TRBV27
CDR3 length: 15
J gene: TRBJ1-1
CDR3 protein: CASSNSGTGGTEAFF
CDR3 DNA: TGTGCCAGCAGCAACTCCGGGACAGGGGGCACTGAAGCTTTCTTT

clone size: .
D gene: TRBD2
V gene: TRBV6-5
CDR3 length: 15
J gene: TRBJ2-1
CDR3 protein: CASSPSGLADNEQFF
CDR3 DNA: TGTGCCAGCAGCCCATCGGGACTAGCGGACAATGAGCAGTTCTTC

clone size: .
D gene: .
V gene: TRBV28
CDR3 length: 15
J gene: TRBJ1-5
CDR3 protein: CASAPTGTLNQPQHF
CDR3 DNA: TGTGCCAGCGCACCGACAGGAACACTCAATCAGCCCCAGCATTTT

clone size: .
D gene: TRBD1
V gene: TRBV28
CDR3 length: 20
J gene: TRBJ1-6
CDR3 protein: CASSFLEPLTGGADNSPLHF
CDR3 DNA: TGTGCCAGCAGTTTCCTCGAACCCCTTACAGGGGGAGCGGATAATTCACCCCTCCACTTT

clone size: .
D gene: .
V gene: TRBV28
CDR3 length: 19
J gene: TRBJ1-3
CDR3 protein: CASSTRQARTKSSGNTIYF
CDR3 DNA: TGTGCCAGCAGTACCCGACAGGCTAGAACAAAATCTTCTGGAAACACCATATATTTT

clone size: .
D gene: TRBD2
V gene: TRBV11-2
CDR3 length: 15
J gene: TRBJ2-4
CDR3 protein: CASSSHRGEQNIQYF
CDR3 DNA: TGTGCCAGCAGCTCCCATCGGGGGGAGCAAAACATTCAGTACTTC

clone size: .
D gene: .
V gene: TRBV11-2
CDR3 length: 17
J gene: TRBJ2-2
CDR3 protein: CASSSPRAPPGVGELFF
CDR3 DNA: TGTGCCAGCAGCTCTCCGAGGGCTCCCCCCGGGGTCGGGGAGCTGTTTTTT

clone size: .
D gene: .
V gene: TRBV15
CDR3 length: 15
J gene: TRBJ1-2
CDR3 protein: CATRATWSYLDGYTF
CDR3 DNA: TGTGCCACCAGAGCAACCTGGAGCTACCTGGATGGCTACACCTTC

clone size: .
D gene: TRBD2
V gene: TRBV5-4
CDR3 length: 15
J gene: TRBJ2-1
CDR3 protein: CASSPGLAGDGEQFF
CDR3 DNA: TGTGCCAGCAGCCCGGGACTAGCGGGAGATGGCGAGCAGTTCTTC

clone size: once
D gene: .
V gene: TRBV6-1
CDR3 length: 19
J gene: TRBJ2-7
CDR3 protein: CASSEAISGWRQKAYEQYF
CDR3 DNA: TGTGCCAGCAGTGAAGCTATTTCGGGTTGGAGACAGAAGGCCTACGAGCAGTACTTC

clone size: .
D gene: TRBD1
V gene: TRBV18
CDR3 length: 13
J gene: TRBJ1-1
CDR3 protein: CASSATGDTEAFF
CDR3 DNA: TGTGCCAGCTCAGCGACAGGGGACACTGAAGCTTTCTTT

clone size: .
D gene: TRBD1
V gene: TRBV3-1/TRBV3-2
CDR3 length: 16
J gene: TRBJ1-4
CDR3 protein: CASSRANGQGKEKLFF
CDR3 DNA: TGTGCCAGCAGCCGAGCGAATGGACAGGGGAAGGAAAAACTGTTTTTT

clone size: .
D gene: .
V gene: TRBV6-6
CDR3 length: 13
J gene: TRBJ1-2
CDR3 protein: CASSYTGRYGYTF
CDR3 DNA: TGTGCCAGCAGTTACACAGGACGCTATGGCTACACCTTC

clone size: .
D gene: .
V gene: TRBV11-1
CDR3 length: 16
J gene: TRBJ2-5
CDR3 protein: CASSFHSGQSQETQYF
CDR3 DNA: TGTGCCAGCAGCTTTCATTCTGGGCAGTCCCAAGAGACCCAGTACTTC

clone size: .
D gene: TRBD2
V gene: TRBV30
CDR3 length: 16
J gene: TRBJ2-5
CDR3 protein: CAWSVGLAGDRETQYF
CDR3 DNA: TGTGCCTGGAGTGTTGGACTAGCGGGAGATCGAGAGACCCAGTACTTC